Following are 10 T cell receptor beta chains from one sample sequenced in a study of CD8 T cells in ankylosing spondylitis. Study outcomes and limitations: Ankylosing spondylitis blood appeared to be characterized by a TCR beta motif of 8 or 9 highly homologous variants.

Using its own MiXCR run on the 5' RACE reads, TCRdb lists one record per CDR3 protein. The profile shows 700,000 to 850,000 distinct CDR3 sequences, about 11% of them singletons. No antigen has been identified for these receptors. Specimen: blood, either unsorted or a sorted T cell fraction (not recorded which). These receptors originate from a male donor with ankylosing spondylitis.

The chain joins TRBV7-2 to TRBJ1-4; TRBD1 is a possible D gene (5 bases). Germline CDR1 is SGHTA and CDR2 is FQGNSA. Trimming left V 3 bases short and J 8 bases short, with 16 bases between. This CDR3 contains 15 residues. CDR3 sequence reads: CASSFGGGFGEKLFF. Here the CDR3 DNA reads TGTGCCAGCAGCTTCGGCGGGGGATTTGGGGAAAAACTGTTTTTT.

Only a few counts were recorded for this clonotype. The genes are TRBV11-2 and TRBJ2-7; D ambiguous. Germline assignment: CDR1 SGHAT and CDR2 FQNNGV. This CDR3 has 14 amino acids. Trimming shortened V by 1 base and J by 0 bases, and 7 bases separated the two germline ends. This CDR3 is CASSLGHISYEQYF. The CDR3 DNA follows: TGTGCCAGCAGCTTAGGCCACATCTCCTACGAGCAGTACTTC.

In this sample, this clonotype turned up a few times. The CDR3 nucleotides are TGCGCCAGCAGCCCGGACCTAGCAGTCAATACGCAGTATTTT. Translation gives CASSPDLAVNTQYF. The rearrangement uses TRBV4-3 and TRBJ2-3, with D tentatively TRBD2 (5 bases). The germline V gene has CDR1 LGHNA and CDR2 YSLEER. V dropped 4 bases and J dropped 7 bases, with 15 bases sitting between them. There are 14 residues in the CDR3.

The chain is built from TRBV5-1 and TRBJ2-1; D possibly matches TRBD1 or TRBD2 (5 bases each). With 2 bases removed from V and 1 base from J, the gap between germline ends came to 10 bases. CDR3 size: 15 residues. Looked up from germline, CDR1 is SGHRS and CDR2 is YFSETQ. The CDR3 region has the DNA TGCGCCAGCAGCTTAAGGGACCCGTCCTACAATGAGCAGTTCTTC. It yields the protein CASSLRDPSYNEQFF.

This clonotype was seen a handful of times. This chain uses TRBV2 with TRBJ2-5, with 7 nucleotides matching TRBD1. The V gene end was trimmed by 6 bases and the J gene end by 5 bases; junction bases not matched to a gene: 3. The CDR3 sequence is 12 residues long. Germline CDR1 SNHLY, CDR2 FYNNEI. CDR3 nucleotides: TGTGCCAGCAGCGACAGGGACGAGACCCAGTACTTC. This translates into CASSDRDETQYF.

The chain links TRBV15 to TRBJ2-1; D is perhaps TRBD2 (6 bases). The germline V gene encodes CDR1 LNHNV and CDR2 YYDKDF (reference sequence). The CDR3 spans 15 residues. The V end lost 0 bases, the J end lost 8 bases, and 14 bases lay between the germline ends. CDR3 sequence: CATSRDPGDVDEQFF. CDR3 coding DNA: TGTGCCACCAGCAGAGATCCGGGGGACGTGGATGAGCAGTTCTTC.

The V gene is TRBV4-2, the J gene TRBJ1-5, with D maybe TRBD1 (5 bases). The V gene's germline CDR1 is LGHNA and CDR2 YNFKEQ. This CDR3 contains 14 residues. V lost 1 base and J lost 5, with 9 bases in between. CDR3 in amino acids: CASSQVRGDQPQHF. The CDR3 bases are TGTGCCAGCAGCCAAGTCCGAGGGGATCAGCCCCAGCATTTT.

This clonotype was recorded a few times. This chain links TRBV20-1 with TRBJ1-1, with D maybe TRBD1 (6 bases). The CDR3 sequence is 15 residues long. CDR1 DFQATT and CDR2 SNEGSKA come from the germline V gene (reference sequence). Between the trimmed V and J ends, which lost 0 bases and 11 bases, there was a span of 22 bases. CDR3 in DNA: TGCAGTGCTAGAGATCTGAGGAGACAGGCAGACGACGCTTTCTTT. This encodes CSARDLRRQADDAFF.

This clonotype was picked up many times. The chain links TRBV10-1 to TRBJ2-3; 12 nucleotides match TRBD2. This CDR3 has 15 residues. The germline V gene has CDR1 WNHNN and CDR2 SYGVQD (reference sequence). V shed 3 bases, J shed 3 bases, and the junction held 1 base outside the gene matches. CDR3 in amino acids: CASSEGLAGTDTQYF. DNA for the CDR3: TGCGCCAGCAGTGAAGGACTAGCGGGAACAGATACGCAGTATTTT.

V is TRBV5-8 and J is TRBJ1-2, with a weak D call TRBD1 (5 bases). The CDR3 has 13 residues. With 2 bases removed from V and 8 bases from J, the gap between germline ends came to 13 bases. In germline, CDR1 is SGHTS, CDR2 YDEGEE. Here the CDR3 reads CASSFGTKEGYTF. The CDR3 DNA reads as TGTGCCAGCAGCTTCGGGACTAAAGAAGGCTACACCTTC.